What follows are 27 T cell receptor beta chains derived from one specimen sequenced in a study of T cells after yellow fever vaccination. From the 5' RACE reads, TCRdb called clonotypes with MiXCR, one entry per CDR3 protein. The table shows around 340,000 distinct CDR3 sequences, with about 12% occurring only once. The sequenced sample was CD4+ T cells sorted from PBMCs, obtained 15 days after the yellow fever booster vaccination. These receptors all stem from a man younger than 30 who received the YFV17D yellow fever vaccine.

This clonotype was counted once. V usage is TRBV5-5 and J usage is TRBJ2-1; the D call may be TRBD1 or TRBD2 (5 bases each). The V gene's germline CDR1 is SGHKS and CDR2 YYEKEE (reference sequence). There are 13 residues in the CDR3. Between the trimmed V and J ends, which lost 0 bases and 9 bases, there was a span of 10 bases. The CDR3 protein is CASSLAIGTEQFF. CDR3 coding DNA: TGTGCCAGCAGCTTGGCCATTGGGACTGAGCAGTTCTTC.

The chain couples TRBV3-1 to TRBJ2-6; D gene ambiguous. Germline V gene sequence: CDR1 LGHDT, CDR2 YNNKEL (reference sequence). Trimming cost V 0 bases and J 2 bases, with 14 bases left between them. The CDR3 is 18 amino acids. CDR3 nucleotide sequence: TGTGCCAGCAGCCAAGATTTCGGAGATATGGCTGGGGCCAACGTCCTGACTTTC. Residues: CASSQDFGDMAGANVLTF.

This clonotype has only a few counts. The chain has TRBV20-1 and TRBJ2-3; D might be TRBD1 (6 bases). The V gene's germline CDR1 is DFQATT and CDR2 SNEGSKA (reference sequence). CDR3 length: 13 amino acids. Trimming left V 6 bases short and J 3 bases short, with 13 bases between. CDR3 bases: TGCAGTGCCCGGGACATACCAACAGATACGCAGTATTTT. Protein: CSARDIPTDTQYF.

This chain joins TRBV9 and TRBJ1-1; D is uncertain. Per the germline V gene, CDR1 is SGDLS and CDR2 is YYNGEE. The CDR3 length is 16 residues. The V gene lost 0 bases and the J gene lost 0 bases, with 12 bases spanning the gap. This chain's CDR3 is CASSVATPGLNTEAFF. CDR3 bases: TGTGCCAGCAGCGTAGCTACGCCAGGTCTGAACACTGAAGCTTTCTTT. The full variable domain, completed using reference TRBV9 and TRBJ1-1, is DSGVTQTPKHLITATGQRVTLRCSPRSGDLSVYWYQQSLDQGLQFLIQYYNGEERAKGNILERFSAQQFPDLHSELNLSSLELGDSALYFCASSVATPGLNTEAFFGQGTRLTVV.

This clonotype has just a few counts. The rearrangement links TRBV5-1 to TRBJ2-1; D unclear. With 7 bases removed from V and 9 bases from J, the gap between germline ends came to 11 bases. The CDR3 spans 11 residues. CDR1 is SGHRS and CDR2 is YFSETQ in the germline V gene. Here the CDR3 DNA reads TGCGCCAGCCGCGATTTGGGTGAGCAGTTCTTC. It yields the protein CASRDLGEQFF.

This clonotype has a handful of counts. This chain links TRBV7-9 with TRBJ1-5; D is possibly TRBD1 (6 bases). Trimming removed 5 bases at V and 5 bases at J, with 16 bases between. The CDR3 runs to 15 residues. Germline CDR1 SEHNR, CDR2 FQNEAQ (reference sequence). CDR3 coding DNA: TGTGCCAGCAGCCCAGGGGCGTTCGGAGATCAGCCCCAGCATTTT. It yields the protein CASSPGAFGDQPQHF.

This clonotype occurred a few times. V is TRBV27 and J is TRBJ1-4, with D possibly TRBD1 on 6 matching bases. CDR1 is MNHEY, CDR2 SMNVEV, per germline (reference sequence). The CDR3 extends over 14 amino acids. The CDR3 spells CASQGMRANEKLFF. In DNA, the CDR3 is TGTGCTTCGCAGGGGATGAGAGCTAATGAAAAACTGTTTTTT.

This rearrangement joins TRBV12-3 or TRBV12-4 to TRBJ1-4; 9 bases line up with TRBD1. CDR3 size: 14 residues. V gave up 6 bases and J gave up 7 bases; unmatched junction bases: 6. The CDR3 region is CASSATGGGEKLFF. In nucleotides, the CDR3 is TGTGCCAGCAGCGCTACAGGGGGCGGTGAAAAACTGTTTTTT.

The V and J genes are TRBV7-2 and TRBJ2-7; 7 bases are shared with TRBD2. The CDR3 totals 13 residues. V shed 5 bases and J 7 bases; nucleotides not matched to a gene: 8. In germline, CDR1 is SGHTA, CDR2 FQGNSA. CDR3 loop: CASSQMGGLEQYV. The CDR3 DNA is TGTGCCAGCAGCCAAATGGGGGGGTTGGAGCAGTACGTC.

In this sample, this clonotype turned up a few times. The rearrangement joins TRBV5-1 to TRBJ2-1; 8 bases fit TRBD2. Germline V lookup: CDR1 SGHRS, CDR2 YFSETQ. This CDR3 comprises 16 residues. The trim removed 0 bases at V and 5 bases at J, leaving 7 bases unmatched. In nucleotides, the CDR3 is TGCGCCAGCAGCTTGGTACTAGCGGAGCCCAACAATGAGCAGTTCTTC. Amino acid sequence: CASSLVLAEPNNEQFF.

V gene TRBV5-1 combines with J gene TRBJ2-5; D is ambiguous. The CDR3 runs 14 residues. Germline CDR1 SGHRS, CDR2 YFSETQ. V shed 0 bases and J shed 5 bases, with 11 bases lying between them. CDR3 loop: CASSLAPGLETQYF. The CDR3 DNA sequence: TGCGCCAGCAGCTTGGCCCCAGGCTTGGAGACCCAGTACTTC.

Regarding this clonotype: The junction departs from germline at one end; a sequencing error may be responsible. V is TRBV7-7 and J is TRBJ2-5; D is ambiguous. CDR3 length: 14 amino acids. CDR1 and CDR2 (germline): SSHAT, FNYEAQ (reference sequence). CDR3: CASSPSDVQETQYF. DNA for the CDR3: TGTGCTAGCAGCCCATCTGATGTCCAAGAGACCCAGTACTTC.

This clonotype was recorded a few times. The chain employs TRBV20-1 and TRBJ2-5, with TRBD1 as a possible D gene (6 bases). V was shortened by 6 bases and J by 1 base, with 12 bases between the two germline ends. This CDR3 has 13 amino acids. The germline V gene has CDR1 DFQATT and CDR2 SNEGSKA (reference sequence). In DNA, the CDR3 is TGCAGTGCGCCTCGCAGGGGCCAAGAGACCCAGTACTTC. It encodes CSAPRRGQETQYF.

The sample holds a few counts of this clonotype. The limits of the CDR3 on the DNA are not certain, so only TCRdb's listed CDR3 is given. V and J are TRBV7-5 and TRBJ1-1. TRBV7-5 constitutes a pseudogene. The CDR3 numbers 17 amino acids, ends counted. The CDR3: CISVPEAGQPNHTEAFF.

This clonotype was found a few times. CDR3 DNA sequence: TGCAGTGCTACGACAGGAAATAGCAATCAGCCCCAGCATTTT. It yields the protein CSATTGNSNQPQHF. The chain uses TRBV20-1 and TRBJ1-5, with D possibly TRBD1 on 6 matching bases. The CDR3 runs to 14 residues. Looked up from germline, CDR1 is DFQATT and CDR2 is SNEGSKA (reference sequence). Trimming left V 4 bases short and J 0 bases short, with 10 bases between.

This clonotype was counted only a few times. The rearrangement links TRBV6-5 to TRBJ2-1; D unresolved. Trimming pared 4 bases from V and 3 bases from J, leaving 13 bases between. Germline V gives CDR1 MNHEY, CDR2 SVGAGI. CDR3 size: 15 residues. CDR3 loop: CASSFRAAIYNEQFF. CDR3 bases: TGTGCCAGCAGTTTTCGGGCCGCGATCTACAATGAGCAGTTCTTC.

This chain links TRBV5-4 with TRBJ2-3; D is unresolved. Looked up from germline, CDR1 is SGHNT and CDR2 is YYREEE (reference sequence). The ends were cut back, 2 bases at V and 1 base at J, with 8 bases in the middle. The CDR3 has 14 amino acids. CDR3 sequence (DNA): TGTGCCAGCAGCTTAAGTAGGGGCACAGATACGCAGTATTTT. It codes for CASSLSRGTDTQYF.

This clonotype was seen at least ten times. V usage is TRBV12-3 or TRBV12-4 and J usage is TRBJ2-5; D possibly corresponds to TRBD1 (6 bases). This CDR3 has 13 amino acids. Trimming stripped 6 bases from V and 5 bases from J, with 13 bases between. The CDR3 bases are TGTGCCAGCAGCCCAACAGGGTATGAGACCCAGTACTTC. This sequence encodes CASSPTGYETQYF.

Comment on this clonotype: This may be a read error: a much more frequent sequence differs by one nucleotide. This chain's CDR3 is CASTLSGANVLTF. In nucleotides, the CDR3 is TGTGCCAGCACCTTGTCTGGGGCCAACGTCCTGACTTTC. The V gene is TRBV6-2 or TRBV6-3, the J gene TRBJ2-6; D is undetermined. This CDR3 region has 13 residues. Trimming cost V 7 bases and J 1 base, with 5 bases left between them. Germline V gene lookup returns CDR1 MNHEY and CDR2 SVGEGT.

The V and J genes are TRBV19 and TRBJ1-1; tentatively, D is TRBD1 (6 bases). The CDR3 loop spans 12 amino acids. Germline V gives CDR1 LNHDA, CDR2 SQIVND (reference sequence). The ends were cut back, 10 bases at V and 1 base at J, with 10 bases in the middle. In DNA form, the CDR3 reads TGTGCCACTTTGGACAGGAACACTGAAGCTTTCTTT. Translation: CATLDRNTEAFF.

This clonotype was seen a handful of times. CDR3 nucleotides: TGCGCCAGCAGGAGGGAGGCGCACAAAGACGCGTATGGCTACACCTTC. Protein: CASRREAHKDAYGYTF. The V and J genes are TRBV5-1 and TRBJ1-2; unclear D gene. Trimming pared 5 bases from V and 5 bases from J, leaving 22 bases between. This CDR3 region has 16 residues. CDR1 and CDR2 from the germline V gene are SGHRS and YFSETQ.

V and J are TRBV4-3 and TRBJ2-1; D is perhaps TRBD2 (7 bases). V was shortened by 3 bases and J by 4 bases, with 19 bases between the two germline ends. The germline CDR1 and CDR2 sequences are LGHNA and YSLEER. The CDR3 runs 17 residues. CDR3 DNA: TGCGCCAGCAGCCATCTCTCCGGGGGGCCCACTTACAATGAGCAGTTCTTC. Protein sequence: CASSHLSGGPTYNEQFF.

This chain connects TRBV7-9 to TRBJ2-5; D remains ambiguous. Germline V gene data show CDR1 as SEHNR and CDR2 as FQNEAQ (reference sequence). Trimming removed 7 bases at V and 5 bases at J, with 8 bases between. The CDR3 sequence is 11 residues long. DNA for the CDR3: TGTGCCAGCACGGAGAGGGAGACCCAGTACTTC. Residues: CASTERETQYF.

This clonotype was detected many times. The CDR3 region has the DNA TGTGCCAGCAGTATCTCTAGCGGCCAAGAGACCCAGTACTTC. The encoded protein is CASSISSGQETQYF. The chain uses TRBV9 and TRBJ2-5, with 7 bases fitting TRBD2. The V gene's germline CDR1 is SGDLS and CDR2 YYNGEE. The junction had 5 bases not matched to a gene; V was cut back by 5 bases and J by 1 base. CDR3 length: 14 residues.

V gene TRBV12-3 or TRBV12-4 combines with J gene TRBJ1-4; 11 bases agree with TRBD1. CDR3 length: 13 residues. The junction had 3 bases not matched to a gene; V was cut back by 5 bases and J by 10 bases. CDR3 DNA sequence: TGTGCCAGCAGTGGGACAGGGGGAGGAAAACTGTTTTTT. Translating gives CASSGTGGGKLFF.

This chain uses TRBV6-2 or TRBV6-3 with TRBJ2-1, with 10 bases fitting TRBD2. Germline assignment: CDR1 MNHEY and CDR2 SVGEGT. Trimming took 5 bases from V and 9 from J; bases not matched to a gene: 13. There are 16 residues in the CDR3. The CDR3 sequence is CASSGPASGGRGEQFF. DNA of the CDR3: TGTGCCAGCAGTGGCCCCGCTAGCGGGGGACGAGGTGAGCAGTTCTTC.

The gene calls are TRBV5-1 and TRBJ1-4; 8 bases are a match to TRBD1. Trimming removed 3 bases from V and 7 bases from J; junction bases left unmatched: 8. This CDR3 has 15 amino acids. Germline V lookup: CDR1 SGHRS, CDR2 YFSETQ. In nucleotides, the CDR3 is TGCGCCAGCAGCTCCCAGGGGGCCCAGGGTGAAAAACTGTTTTTT. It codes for CASSSQGAQGEKLFF.